The present entry profiles one TCR beta chain with its context. This specimen comes from a study of OX40 agonist ivuxolimab in advanced cancers. Turning to the study itself: The drug used for patients, ivuxolimab, was an agonistic anti-OX40 (CD134) antibody. Those treated in dose escalation had hepatocellular carcinoma, melanoma, renal cell cancer or head and neck cancer.

Here immunoSEQ multiplex PCR was the method, and the copy in TCRdb shows in-frame clones only, minus some. The table shows 45,000 to 55,000 clones, with more than 75% occurring only once. This CDR3 comprises 14 residues. CDR1 MNHEY and CDR2 SMNVEV come from the germline V gene (reference sequence). V was clipped by 2 bases and J by 13 bases, with 18 bases between them. The clonotype originates from an adult with an advanced solid tumor such as melanoma, head and neck, liver or kidney cancer. V is TRBV27 and J is TRBJ2-1; TRBD2 might be the D (6 bases). The source material was CD4+ or CD8+ T cells sorted from blood, sampled in a trial of the OX40 agonist ivuxolimab. In DNA, the CDR3 is TGTGCCAGCAGTTTAGGTCTGGCGGGGCGGACCCAGTTCTTC. Its translation is CASSLGLAGRTQFF.